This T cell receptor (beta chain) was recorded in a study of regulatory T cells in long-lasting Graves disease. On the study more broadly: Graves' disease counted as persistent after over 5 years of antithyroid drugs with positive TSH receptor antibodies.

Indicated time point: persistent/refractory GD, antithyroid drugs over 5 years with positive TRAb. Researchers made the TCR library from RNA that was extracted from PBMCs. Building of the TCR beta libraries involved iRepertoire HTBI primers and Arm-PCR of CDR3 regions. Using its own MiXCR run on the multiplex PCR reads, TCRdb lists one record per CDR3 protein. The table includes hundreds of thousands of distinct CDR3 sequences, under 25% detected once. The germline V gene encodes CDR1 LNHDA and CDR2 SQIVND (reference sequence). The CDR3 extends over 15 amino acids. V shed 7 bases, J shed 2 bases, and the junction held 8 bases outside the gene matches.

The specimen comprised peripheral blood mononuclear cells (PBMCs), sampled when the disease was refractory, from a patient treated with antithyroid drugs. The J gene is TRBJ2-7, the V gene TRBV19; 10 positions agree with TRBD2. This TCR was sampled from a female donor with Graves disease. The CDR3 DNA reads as TGTGCCAGTACCAAAAGCGGGGGGGAGACCTACGAGCAGTACTTC. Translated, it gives CASTKSGGETYEQYF.